The clone carrying this T cell receptor beta chain was seen once. Produced via immunoSEQ multiplex PCR; TCRdb's table is partial and in-frame only. The table has approximately 23,000 clones, 86% seen once. The germline V gene has CDR1 KGHSH and CDR2 LQKENI. Trimming cost V 6 bases and J 3 bases, with 15 bases left between them. This CDR3 has 15 amino acids. This sample is part of a study of OX40 agonist ivuxolimab in advanced cancers. At cycle 4 day 1, cycle 7 day 1, and baseline, blood was sampled. Sequencing was performed on CD4+ or CD8+ T cells sorted from blood, taken in a trial of the OX40 agonist ivuxolimab. The chain employs TRBV18 and TRBJ1-5; D not certain. The origin of this receptor is an adult with an advanced solid tumor such as melanoma, head and neck, liver or kidney cancer. The CDR3 spells CASSTSGSDNQPQHF. The CDR3 nucleotides are TGTGCCAGCTCCACTTCTGGATCAGACAATCAGCCCCAGCATTTT.